This TCR beta chain comes out of a study of blood T cell repertoires in COVID-19. Looking at the study overall: In each case, the material was cDNA or gDNA derived from T cells, B-cell-depleted T cells, or PBMCs.

In the original workflow: The authors estimated nucleated cell counts from reference gene primer amplification. TCRdb's table, derived via immunoSEQ multiplex PCR, lists solely in-frame clones and lacks some. Clone size and V and J calls were adopted from that table, with D and trimming inferred from the DNA. The table includes 280,000 or so clones, 89% detected once. The CDR3 spans 14 residues. Germline V lookup: CDR1 KGHDR, CDR2 SFDVKD. The V gene end was trimmed by 4 bases and the J gene end by 3 bases; junction bases not matched to a gene: 3. This TCR derives from a woman in her fifties or sixties with acute or convalescent COVID-19. The chain carries TRBV24-1 and TRBJ2-3; TRBD1 aligns across 7 bases. Sequencing was performed on peripheral blood. DNA for the CDR3: TGTGCCACCAGTGACCCGACAGGGACAGATACGCAGTATTTT. Translated, it gives CATSDPTGTDTQYF.